This T cell receptor (beta chain) is from a study of T cell repertoires in cytomegalovirus infection. On the study more broadly: The authors used CMV epitopes that were HLA-C-restricted (recently identified) and HLA-B-restricted (well studied).

From the reads, TCRdb called clonotypes with MiXCR, one entry per CDR3 protein. The sample consists of 700,000 to 850,000 distinct CDR3 sequences, approximately 32% of them appearing once. This clonotype occurred many times. Its antigen is undetermined. The CDR3 sequence is 15 residues long. CDR1 SEHNR and CDR2 FQNEAQ come from the germline V gene (reference sequence). V dropped 4 bases and J dropped 6; count of bases not matched to a gene: 7. The sequencing here drew on cultured CD8+ T cells from PBMCs, taken from culture after CMV antigen stimulation. The rearrangement links TRBV7-9 to TRBJ1-4; 8 positions agree with TRBD1. This sequence was found in a human donor in good health (CMV status not recorded). Some clones in this sample may be carry-over from other donors' samples. CDR3 amino acids: CASSYPRDRHEKLFF. Written as DNA, the CDR3 is TGTGCCAGCAGCTATCCCCGGGACAGGCATGAAAAACTGTTTTTT.